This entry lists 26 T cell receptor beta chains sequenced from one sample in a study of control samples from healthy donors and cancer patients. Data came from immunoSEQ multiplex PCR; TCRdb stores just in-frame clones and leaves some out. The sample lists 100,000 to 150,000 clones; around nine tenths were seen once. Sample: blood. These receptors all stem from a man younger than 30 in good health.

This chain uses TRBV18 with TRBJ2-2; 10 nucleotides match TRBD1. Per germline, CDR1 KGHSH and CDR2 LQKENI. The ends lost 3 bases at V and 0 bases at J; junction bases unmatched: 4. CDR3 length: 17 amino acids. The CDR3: CASSPSTGGTNTGELFF. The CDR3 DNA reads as TGTGCCAGCTCACCCTCGACAGGGGGCACGAACACCGGGGAGCTGTTTTTT.

CDR3 in amino acids: CASSRRGGLSLGSNQPQHF. DNA of the CDR3: TGTGCCAGCAGCAGGAGGGGGGGGCTGTCTTTAGGTAGCAATCAGCCCCAGCATTTT. The chain combines TRBV7-2 with TRBJ1-5; possibly TRBD1 for D (6 bases). V was clipped by 5 bases and J by 0 bases, with 23 bases between them. From germline, CDR1 is SGHTA and CDR2 FQGNSA. The CDR3 has 19 amino acids.

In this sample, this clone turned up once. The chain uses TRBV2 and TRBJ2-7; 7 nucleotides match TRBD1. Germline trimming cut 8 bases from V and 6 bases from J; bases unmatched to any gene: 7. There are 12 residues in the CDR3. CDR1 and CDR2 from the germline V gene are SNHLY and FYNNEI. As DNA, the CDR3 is TGTGCCAGCGCGACAGGGCCTGGCGAGCAGTACTTC. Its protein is CASATGPGEQYF.

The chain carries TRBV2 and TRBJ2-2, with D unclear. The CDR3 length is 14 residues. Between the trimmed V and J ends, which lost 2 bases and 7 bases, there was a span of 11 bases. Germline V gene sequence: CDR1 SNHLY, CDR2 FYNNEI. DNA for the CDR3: TGTGCCAGCAGTGAATCGCGGAGAGACGGGGAGCTGTTTTTT. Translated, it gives CASSESRRDGELFF.

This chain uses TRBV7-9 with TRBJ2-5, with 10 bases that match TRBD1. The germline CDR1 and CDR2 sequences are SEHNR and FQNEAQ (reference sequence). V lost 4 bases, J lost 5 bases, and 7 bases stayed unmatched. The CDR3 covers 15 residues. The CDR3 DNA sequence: TGTGCCAGCAGCTCGACAGGGGGCGCCGGGGAGACCCAGTACTTC. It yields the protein CASSSTGGAGETQYF.

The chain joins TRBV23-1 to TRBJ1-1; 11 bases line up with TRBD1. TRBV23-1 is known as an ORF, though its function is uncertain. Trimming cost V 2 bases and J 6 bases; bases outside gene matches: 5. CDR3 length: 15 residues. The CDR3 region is CASSQPDRGQSEAFF. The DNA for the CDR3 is TGCGCCAGCAGTCAACCGGACAGGGGGCAATCTGAAGCTTTCTTT.

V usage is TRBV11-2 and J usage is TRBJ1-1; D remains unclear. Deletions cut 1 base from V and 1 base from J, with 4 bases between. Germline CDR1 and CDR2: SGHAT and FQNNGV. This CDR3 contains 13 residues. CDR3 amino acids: CASSLGPNTEAFF. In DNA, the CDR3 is TGTGCCAGCAGCTTAGGACCGAACACTGAAGCTTTCTTT.

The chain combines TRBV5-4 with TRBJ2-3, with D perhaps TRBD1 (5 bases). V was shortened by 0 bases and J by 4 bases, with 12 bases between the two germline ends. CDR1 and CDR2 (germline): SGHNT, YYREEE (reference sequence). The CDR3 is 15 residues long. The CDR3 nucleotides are TGTGCCAGCAGCTTGGGGGGCCCCACAGCAGATACGCAGTATTTT. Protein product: CASSLGGPTADTQYF.

The DNA for the CDR3 is TGTGCCAGCAGTTACAAGGATACGCAGTATTTT. Translated: CASSYKDTQYF. J is TRBJ2-3 and V is TRBV6-6; D is uncertain. The CDR3 runs 11 residues. Germline CDR1 is MNHNY and CDR2 is SVGAGI (reference sequence). V was pared by 2 bases and J by 6 bases, with 3 bases between.

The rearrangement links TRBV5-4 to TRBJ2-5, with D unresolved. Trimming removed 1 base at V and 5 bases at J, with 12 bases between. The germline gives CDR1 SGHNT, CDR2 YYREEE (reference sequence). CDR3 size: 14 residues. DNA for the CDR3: TGTGCCAGCAGCTTGATTGGGGAAAGCGAGACCCAGTACTTC. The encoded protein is CASSLIGESETQYF. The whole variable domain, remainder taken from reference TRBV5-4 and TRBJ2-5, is ETGVTQSPTHLIKTRGQQVTLRCSSQSGHNTVSWYQQALGQGPQFIFQYYREEENGRGNFPPRFSGLQFPNYSSELNVNALELDDSALYLCASSLIGESETQYFGPGTRLLVL.

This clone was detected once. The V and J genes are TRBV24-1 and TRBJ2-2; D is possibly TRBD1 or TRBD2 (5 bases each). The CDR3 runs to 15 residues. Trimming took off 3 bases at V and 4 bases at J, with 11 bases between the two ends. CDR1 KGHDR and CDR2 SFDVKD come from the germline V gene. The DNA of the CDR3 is TGTGCCACCAGTGATCCTGGGGCGGGCACCGGGGAGCTGTTTTTT. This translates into CATSDPGAGTGELFF.

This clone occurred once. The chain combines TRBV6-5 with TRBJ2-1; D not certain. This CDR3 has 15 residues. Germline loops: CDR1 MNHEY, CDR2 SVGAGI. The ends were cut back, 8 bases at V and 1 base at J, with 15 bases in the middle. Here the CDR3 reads CASGKEKNSYNEQFF. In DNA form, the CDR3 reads TGTGCCAGCGGGAAGGAGAAGAATTCCTACAATGAGCAGTTCTTC.

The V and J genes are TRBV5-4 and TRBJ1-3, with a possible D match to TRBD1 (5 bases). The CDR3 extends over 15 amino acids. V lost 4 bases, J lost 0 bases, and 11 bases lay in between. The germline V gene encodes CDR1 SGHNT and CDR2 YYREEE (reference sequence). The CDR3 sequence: CASSKGQISGNTIYF. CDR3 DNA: TGTGCCAGCAGCAAAGGACAAATCTCTGGAAACACCATATATTTT.

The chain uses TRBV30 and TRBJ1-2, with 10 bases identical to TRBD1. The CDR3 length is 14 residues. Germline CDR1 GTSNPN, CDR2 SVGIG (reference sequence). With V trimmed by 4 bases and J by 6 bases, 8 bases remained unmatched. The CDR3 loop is CAWTVDRGLHGYTF. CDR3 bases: TGTGCCTGGACCGTTGACAGGGGGCTTCATGGCTACACCTTC. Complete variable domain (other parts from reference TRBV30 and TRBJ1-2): SQTIHQWPATLVQPVGSPLSLECTVEGTSNPNLYWYRQAAGRGLQLLFYSVGIGQISSEVPQNLSASRPQDRQFILSSKKLLLSDSGFYLCAWTVDRGLHGYTFGSGTRLTVV.

CDR3 nucleotides: TGTGCCAGCAGCCGGGAGTACAATGAGCAGTTCTTC. It encodes CASSREYNEQFF. The chain is built from TRBV3-1 (or the pseudogene TRBV3-2) and TRBJ2-1, with a possible D match to TRBD2 (5 bases). V gave up 4 bases and J gave up 4 bases, with 5 bases separating them. Germline loops: CDR1 LGHDT, CDR2 YNNKEL (reference sequence). The CDR3 spans 12 residues.

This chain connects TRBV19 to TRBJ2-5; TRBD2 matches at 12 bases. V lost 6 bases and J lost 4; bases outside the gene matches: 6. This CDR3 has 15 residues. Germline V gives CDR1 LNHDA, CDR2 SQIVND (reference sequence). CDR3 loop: CASRSSGGARETQYF. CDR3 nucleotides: TGTGCCAGTAGGTCTAGCGGGGGGGCCCGAGAGACCCAGTACTTC.

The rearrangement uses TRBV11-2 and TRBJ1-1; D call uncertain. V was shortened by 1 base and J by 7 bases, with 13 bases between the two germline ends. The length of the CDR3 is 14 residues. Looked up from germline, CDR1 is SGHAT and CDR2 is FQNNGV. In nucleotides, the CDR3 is TGTGCCAGCAGCTTAGGGTTACGGGGAATTGAAGCTTTCTTT. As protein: CASSLGLRGIEAFF.

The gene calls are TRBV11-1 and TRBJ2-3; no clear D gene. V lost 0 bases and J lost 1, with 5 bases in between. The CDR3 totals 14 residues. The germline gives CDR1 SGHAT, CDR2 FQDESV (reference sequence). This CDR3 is CASSLAPRTDTQYF. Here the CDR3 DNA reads TGTGCCAGCAGCTTAGCCCCACGCACAGATACGCAGTATTTT.

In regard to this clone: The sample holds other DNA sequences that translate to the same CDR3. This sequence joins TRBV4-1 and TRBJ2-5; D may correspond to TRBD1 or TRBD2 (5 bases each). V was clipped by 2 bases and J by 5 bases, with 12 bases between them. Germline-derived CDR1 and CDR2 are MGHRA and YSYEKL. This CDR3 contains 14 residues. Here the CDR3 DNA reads TGCGCCAGCAGCCAACGGACCGGGGCCGAGACCCAGTACTTC. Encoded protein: CASSQRTGAETQYF.

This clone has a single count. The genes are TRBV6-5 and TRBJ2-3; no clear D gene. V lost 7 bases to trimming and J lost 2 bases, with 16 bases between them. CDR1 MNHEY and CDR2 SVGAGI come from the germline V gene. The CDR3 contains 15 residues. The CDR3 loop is CASTLSPDATDTQYF. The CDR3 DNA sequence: TGTGCCAGCACGCTCTCACCGGACGCCACAGATACGCAGTATTTT.

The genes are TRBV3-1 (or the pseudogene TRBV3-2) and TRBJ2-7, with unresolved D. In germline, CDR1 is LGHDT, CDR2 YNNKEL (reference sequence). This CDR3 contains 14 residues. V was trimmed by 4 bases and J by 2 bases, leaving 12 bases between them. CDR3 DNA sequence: TGTGCCAGCAGCCTCTGGCCCTTTACCTACGAGCAGTACTTC. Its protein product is CASSLWPFTYEQYF.

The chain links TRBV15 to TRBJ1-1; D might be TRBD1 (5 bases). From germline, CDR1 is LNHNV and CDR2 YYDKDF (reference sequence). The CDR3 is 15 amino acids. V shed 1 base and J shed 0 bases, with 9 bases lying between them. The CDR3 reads CATSRGGDLNTEAFF. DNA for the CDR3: TGTGCCACCAGCAGAGGGGGGGACCTGAACACTGAAGCTTTCTTT.

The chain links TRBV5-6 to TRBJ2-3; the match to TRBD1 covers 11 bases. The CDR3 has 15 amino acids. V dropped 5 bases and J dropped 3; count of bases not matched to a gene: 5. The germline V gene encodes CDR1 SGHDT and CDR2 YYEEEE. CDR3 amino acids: CASRLRDRGTDTQYF. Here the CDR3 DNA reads TGTGCCAGCAGATTGAGGGACAGGGGGACAGATACGCAGTATTTT.

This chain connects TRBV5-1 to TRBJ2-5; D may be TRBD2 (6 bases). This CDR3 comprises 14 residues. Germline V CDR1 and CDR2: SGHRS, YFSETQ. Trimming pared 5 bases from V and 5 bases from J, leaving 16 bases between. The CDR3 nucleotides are TGCGCCAGCAGGCCCGGGACTGTGGGGGAGACCCAGTACTTC. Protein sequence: CASRPGTVGETQYF. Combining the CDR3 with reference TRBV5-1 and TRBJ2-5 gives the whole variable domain KAGVTQTPRYLIKTRGQQVTLSCSPISGHRSVSWYQQTPGQGLQFLFEYFSETQRNKGNFPGRFSGRQFSNSRSEMNVSTLELGDSALYLCASRPGTVGETQYFGPGTRLLVL.

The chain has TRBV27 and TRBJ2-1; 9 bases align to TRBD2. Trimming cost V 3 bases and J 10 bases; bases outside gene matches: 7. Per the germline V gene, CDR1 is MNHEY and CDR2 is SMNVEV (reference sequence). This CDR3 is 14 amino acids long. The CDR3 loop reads CASSFGGGAGEQFF. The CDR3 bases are TGTGCCAGCAGTTTTGGCGGGGGGGCAGGAGAGCAGTTCTTC.

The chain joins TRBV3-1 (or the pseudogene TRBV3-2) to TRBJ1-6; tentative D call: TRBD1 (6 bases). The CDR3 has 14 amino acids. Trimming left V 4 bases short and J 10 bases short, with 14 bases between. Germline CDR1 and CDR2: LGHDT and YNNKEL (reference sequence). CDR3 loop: CASSPGGPGSPLHF. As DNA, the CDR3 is TGTGCCAGCAGCCCCGGGGGGCCCGGGTCACCCCTCCACTTT.